Below are 28 T cell receptor beta chains sequenced from a single sample in a study of T cells in Graves' hyperthyroidism and ophthalmopathy. TCR beta CDR3 regions were amplified from RNA. In the first-round RT-PCR of the TCR CDR3, the HTBI primer set was used. TCRdb independently ran MiXCR on the multiplex PCR reads; one entry per CDR3 protein. This sample has roughly 300,000 distinct CDR3 sequences, with roughly 20% found just once. The sequenced sample was blood. All receptors come from a woman in her forties or fifties with Graves' hyperthyroidism.

This clonotype occurred many times. The chain couples TRBV30 to TRBJ2-2, with 7 bases fitting TRBD1. This CDR3 has 15 amino acids. V lost 4 bases and J lost 3; bases outside the gene matches: 8. In germline, CDR1 is GTSNPN, CDR2 SVGIG (reference sequence). CDR3 nucleotide sequence: TGTGCCTGGAATGAGGGACAGTTTCACACCGGGGAGCTGTTTTTT. As protein: CAWNEGQFHTGELFF.

Comments on this clonotype: Just one base apart from a much larger clone, this may be a read error. The rearrangement joins TRBV20-1 to TRBJ2-3, with 8 bases identical to TRBD1. The germline gives CDR1 DFQATT, CDR2 SNEGSKA (reference sequence). The CDR3 totals 13 residues. J was trimmed by 4 bases and V by 7 bases; bases with no gene match: 7. Written as DNA, the CDR3 is TGCAGTGTCCGACAGGGGATGTCAGATACGCAGTATTTT. Its protein product is CSVRQGMSDTQYF.

The table lists this clonotype with many counts. The rearrangement links TRBV27 to TRBJ1-2; 7 bases align to TRBD1. In germline, CDR1 is MNHEY, CDR2 SMNVEV (reference sequence). Unmatched junction bases numbered 7, after V lost 5 bases and J lost 4 bases. The CDR3 is made up of 14 amino acids. CDR3 residues: CASSPLGGLYGYTF. The DNA of the CDR3 is TGTGCCAGCAGTCCCTTAGGGGGCCTCTATGGCTACACCTTC.

This clonotype was counted ten times or more. This chain connects TRBV5-1 to TRBJ2-1; D unclear. The germline CDR1 and CDR2 sequences are SGHRS and YFSETQ. This CDR3 is built from 13 residues. Trimming removed 2 bases at V and 7 bases at J, with 10 bases between. The CDR3 spells CASSFSSSNEQFF. The CDR3 DNA sequence: TGCGCCAGCAGCTTTTCCAGCAGTAATGAGCAGTTCTTC.

This chain connects TRBV20-1 to TRBJ1-4; D uncertain. V lost 4 bases, J lost 7 bases, and 16 bases lay in between. This CDR3 has 14 residues. Germline assignment: CDR1 DFQATT and CDR2 SNEGSKA (reference sequence). In nucleotides, the CDR3 is TGCAGTGCTACTTCACCAAAGACTTTTGAAAAACTGTTTTTT. Translating it yields CSATSPKTFEKLFF.

The sample holds many counts of this clonotype. This chain joins TRBV12-3 or TRBV12-4 and TRBJ2-5, with TRBD2 identical over 10 bases. The CDR3 contains 17 residues. V shed 6 bases, J shed 2 bases, and the junction held 12 bases outside the gene matches. The CDR3 protein is CASSDVSGGMIQETQYF. DNA for the CDR3: TGTGCCAGCAGCGACGTTAGCGGGGGGATGATTCAAGAGACCCAGTACTTC.

This clonotype was counted only a few times. The rearrangement links TRBV9 to TRBJ2-1; 9 positions match TRBD2. Trimming took 0 bases from V and 9 from J; bases not matched to a gene: 10. Germline loops: CDR1 SGDLS, CDR2 YYNGEE. The CDR3 consists of 16 residues. CDR3: CASSVGLAGSPTEQFF. The CDR3 DNA reads TGTGCCAGCAGCGTAGGGCTAGCGGGGAGCCCTACTGAGCAGTTCTTC.

The chain couples TRBV30 to TRBJ1-2; D possibly corresponds to TRBD1 (6 bases). Trimming took 2 bases from V and 7 from J, leaving 14 bases between them. The length of the CDR3 is 13 residues. From germline, CDR1 is GTSNPN and CDR2 SVGIG (reference sequence). The CDR3 reads CAWSLTGFGGYTF. CDR3 in DNA: TGTGCCTGGAGTTTAACAGGGTTCGGTGGCTACACCTTC.

This clonotype was counted ten times or more. V usage is TRBV20-1 and J usage is TRBJ2-3; D might be TRBD2 (6 bases). The CDR3 spans 16 residues. The ends were cut back, 0 bases at V and 3 bases at J, with 16 bases in the middle. Germline V gives CDR1 DFQATT, CDR2 SNEGSKA (reference sequence). CDR3 protein: CSARDYLGLQTDTQYF. CDR3 DNA sequence: TGCAGTGCTAGAGATTACCTAGGACTACAAACAGATACGCAGTATTTT.

This clonotype came up a few times. The chain is built from TRBV11-2 and TRBJ2-1, with a tentative D call TRBD1 (6 bases). Trimming took 4 bases from V and 3 from J, leaving 19 bases between them. The CDR3 is 17 amino acids. Looked up from germline, CDR1 is SGHAT and CDR2 is FQNNGV. The CDR3 DNA sequence: TGTGCCAGCAGCTCGGCTGGGGCAGGGGCTATCTACAATGAGCAGTTCTTC. Protein sequence: CASSSAGAGAIYNEQFF.

The chain has TRBV4-1 and TRBJ2-2; 8 nucleotides align to TRBD2. Germline CDR1 MGHRA, CDR2 YSYEKL. The CDR3 runs 17 residues. Trimming at V came to 1 base and at J to 7 bases, leaving 11 bases not matched to a gene. In DNA, the CDR3 is TGCGCCAGCAGCCAAGGTGTCCGGGAGGGCCAAGGCGGGGAGCTGTTTTTT. Translated: CASSQGVREGQGGELFF.

This clonotype was seen only a few times. The genes are TRBV27 and TRBJ1-1, with no clear D. The V end was cut by 1 base, the J end by 12 bases, with 9 bases between. The length of the CDR3 is 11 residues. Germline V CDR1 and CDR2: MNHEY, SMNVEV (reference sequence). In DNA, the CDR3 is TGTGCCAGCAGTTTATGGTCCGAAACTTTCTTT. Translated: CASSLWSETFF.

The sample holds many counts of this clonotype. J is TRBJ1-1 and V is TRBV20-1, with D perhaps matching TRBD1 (5 bases). The CDR3 consists of 16 residues. The V end lost 1 base, the J end lost 0 bases, and 15 bases lay between the germline ends. Germline V gene data show CDR1 as DFQATT and CDR2 as SNEGSKA (reference sequence). The CDR3 coding sequence is TGCAGTGCTAGAGCTCTCGGACACCCAATGAACACTGAAGCTTTCTTT. Amino acid sequence: CSARALGHPMNTEAFF.

About this clonotype itself: A read error may be the cause here, since a much bigger clone is one base away. The gene calls are TRBV3-1 and TRBJ1-1; D may be TRBD1 (6 bases). This CDR3 region has 14 residues. Germline CDR1 reads LGHDT; CDR2 reads YNNKEL (reference sequence). V was cut by 4 bases and J by 6 bases, with 15 bases left in between. CDR3 sequence: CASSRDRGGSEAFF. CDR3 sequence (DNA): TGTGCCAGCAGCCGAGATAGGGGGGGCTCTGAAGCTTTCTTT.

The sample holds many counts of this clonotype. The chain couples TRBV11-2 to TRBJ2-1; D possibly corresponds to TRBD1 (5 bases). Per the germline V gene, CDR1 is SGHAT and CDR2 is FQNNGV. The CDR3 extends over 14 amino acids. Trimming took off 6 bases at V and 6 bases at J, with 15 bases between the two ends. CDR3 amino acids: CASSVQGSLNEQFF. The CDR3 DNA follows: TGTGCCAGCAGTGTGCAGGGAAGTCTCAATGAGCAGTTCTTC.

This clonotype was picked up many times. The chain couples TRBV3-1 to TRBJ2-1; TRBD1 agrees at 7 bases. Germline trimming cut 5 bases from V and 3 bases from J; bases unmatched to any gene: 7. Germline V lookup: CDR1 LGHDT, CDR2 YNNKEL (reference sequence). The CDR3 contains 15 residues. The CDR3 DNA is TGTGCCAGCAGCTACCGGGACAGAATCTACAATGAGCAGTTCTTC. The encoded protein is CASSYRDRIYNEQFF.

This clonotype was counted at least ten times. The chain carries TRBV3-1 and TRBJ1-4; TRBD1 matches at 7 bases. The CDR3 is made up of 13 amino acids. Losses at the gene ends were 4 bases for V and 6 bases for J; bases not matched to a gene: 2. The germline V gene has CDR1 LGHDT and CDR2 YNNKEL (reference sequence). The CDR3 sequence: CASSPGTDEKLFF. The CDR3 nucleotides are TGTGCCAGCAGCCCAGGGACAGATGAAAAACTGTTTTTT.

The CDR3 region has the DNA TGCAGTGCTAGCAAGACGTCCGTAAGCAATCAGCCCCAGCATTTT. Translation gives CSASKTSVSNQPQHF. The chain links TRBV20-1 to TRBJ1-5; no reliable D call. Germline CDR1 and CDR2: DFQATT and SNEGSKA (reference sequence). V was cut by 3 bases and J by 1 base, with 13 bases left in between. This CDR3 has 15 residues.

This chain joins TRBV9 and TRBJ1-2; D is undetermined. The CDR3 length is 13 residues. CDR1 and CDR2 (germline): SGDLS, YYNGEE. V lost 0 bases to trimming and J lost 7 bases, with 10 bases between them. The CDR3 DNA is TGTGCCAGCAGCGTAGATGGGGAGATTGGCTACACCTTC. This codes for CASSVDGEIGYTF.

The V and J genes are TRBV27 and TRBJ2-4; weak D call: TRBD1 (6 bases). Trimming took off 4 bases at V and 6 bases at J, with 13 bases between the two ends. From germline, CDR1 is MNHEY and CDR2 SMNVEV (reference sequence). The CDR3 runs to 14 residues. The CDR3 here is CASSSIQGRNIQYF. CDR3 coding DNA: TGTGCCAGCAGTTCCATACAGGGACGAAACATTCAGTACTTC.

V is TRBV5-1 and J is TRBJ2-3; 7 nucleotides align to TRBD2. This CDR3 contains 14 residues. The germline CDR1 and CDR2 sequences are SGHRS and YFSETQ. V lost 4 bases and J lost 2; bases outside the gene matches: 4. The CDR3 sequence: CASSNGDYTDTQYF. DNA for the CDR3: TGCGCCAGCAGCAACGGGGACTACACAGATACGCAGTATTTT.

The chain combines TRBV28 with TRBJ2-7, with 8 positions matching TRBD2. The J segment lost 1 base and the V segment lost 7 bases, leaving 9 bases of the junction unmatched. Germline assignment: CDR1 MDHEN and CDR2 SYDVKM. CDR3 length: 15 amino acids. The CDR3 sequence is CASTLSGAISYEQYF. CDR3 sequence (DNA): TGTGCCAGCACCCTTAGCGGGGCGATTTCCTACGAGCAGTACTTC.

In nucleotides, the CDR3 is TGTGCCAGCAGTTTTTATCAGACAGGGGGTTACAATGAGCAGTTCTTC. Translation gives CASSFYQTGGYNEQFF. This chain links TRBV12-3 or TRBV12-4 with TRBJ2-1; 9 nucleotides line up with TRBD1. The V segment lost 3 bases and the J segment 4 bases; nucleotides outside the gene matches: 7. The CDR3 sequence is 16 residues long.

This clonotype was found many times. The chain couples TRBV7-2 to TRBJ2-3; D could derive from TRBD1 or TRBD2 (5 bases each). CDR3 size: 15 residues. CDR1 is SGHTA, CDR2 FQGNSA, per germline. V lost 2 bases, J lost 4 bases, and 13 bases lay in between. The CDR3 region is CASSLTALGADTQYF. CDR3 coding DNA: TGTGCCAGCAGCTTAACGGCCCTGGGGGCAGATACGCAGTATTTT.

This clonotype has ten or more counts. The chain recombines TRBV2 with TRBJ1-2; D gene uncertain. This CDR3 has 13 residues. V was clipped by 10 bases and J by 0 bases, with 12 bases between them. CDR1 and CDR2 from the germline V gene are SNHLY and FYNNEI. CDR3 in DNA: TGTGCCATTACCAAATCCGCTAACTATGGCTACACCTTC. Amino acid sequence: CAITKSANYGYTF.

The J gene is TRBJ2-1, the V gene TRBV20-1, with 12 bases that match TRBD2. The J segment lost 9 bases and the V segment lost 6 bases, leaving 6 bases of the junction unmatched. The germline V gene has CDR1 DFQATT and CDR2 SNEGSKA (reference sequence). This CDR3 comprises 13 residues. In DNA, the CDR3 is TGCAGTGCCCAGGGACTAGCGGGCGGTGAGCAGTTCTTC. This translates into CSAQGLAGGEQFF.

The genes are TRBV10-3 and TRBJ1-6, with D possibly TRBD1 on 5 matching bases. The germline V and J ends were trimmed by 6 bases and 9 bases, with 15 bases remaining between them. CDR3 size: 14 residues. Germline CDR1 reads ENHRY; CDR2 reads SYGVKD. The CDR3 reads CAIRNGTGGSPLHF. The CDR3, as DNA: TGTGCCATCAGGAACGGGACCGGGGGTTCACCCCTCCACTTT.

The chain carries TRBV7-3 and TRBJ2-2, with D possibly TRBD2 on 7 matching bases. This CDR3 has 17 residues. V was trimmed by 2 bases and J by 4 bases, leaving 17 bases between them. Germline loops: CDR1 SGHTA, CDR2 FQGTGA. In nucleotides, the CDR3 is TGTGCCAGCAGCTTAGGACCGGCGGGGGCCACCACCGGGGAGCTGTTTTTT. Its protein is CASSLGPAGATTGELFF.